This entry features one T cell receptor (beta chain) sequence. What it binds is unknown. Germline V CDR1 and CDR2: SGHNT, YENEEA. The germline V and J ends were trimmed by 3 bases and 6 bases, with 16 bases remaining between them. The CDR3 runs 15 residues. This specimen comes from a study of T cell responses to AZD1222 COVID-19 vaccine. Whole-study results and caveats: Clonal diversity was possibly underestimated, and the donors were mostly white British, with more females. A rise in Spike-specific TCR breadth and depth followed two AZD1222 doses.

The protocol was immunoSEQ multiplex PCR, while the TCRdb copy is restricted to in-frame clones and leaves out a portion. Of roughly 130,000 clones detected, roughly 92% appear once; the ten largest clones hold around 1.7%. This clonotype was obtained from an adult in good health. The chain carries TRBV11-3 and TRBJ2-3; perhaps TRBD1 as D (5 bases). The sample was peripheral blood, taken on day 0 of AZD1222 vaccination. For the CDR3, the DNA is TGTGCCAGCAGCTTGGGGTTTCAGGGTAGGGATACGCAGTATTTT. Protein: CASSLGFQGRDTQYF.